This is a list of T cell receptor beta chains from one sample in a study of blood T cell repertoires in COVID-19. Produced via immunoSEQ multiplex PCR; TCRdb's table is partial and in-frame only. The sample shows hundreds of thousands of clones, roughly nine tenths of them seen only once. The sequencing sample was made of PBMCs or T cells enriched from blood (not recorded which). The receptors were gathered from a woman in her 50s who had recovered from COVID-19. The CDR3 runs from the conserved cysteine through the conserved F or W. Each record gives: D gene, J gene, V gene, clone size, CDR3 protein, CDR3 DNA. D genes are given only for firm matches. Clone size is not always given. Where it is, it says once, few, many or a class for expanded clones.

D: -
J: TRBJ1-5
V: TRBV5-6
size: -
CDR3: CASSGTGTGFSSNQPQHF
DNA: TGTGCCAGCAGCGGAACCGGAACAGGCTTCAGTAGCAATCAGCCCCAGCATTTT

D: -
J: TRBJ2-2
V: TRBV27
size: -
CDR3: CASSLVGTRTGELFF
DNA: TGTGCCAGCAGTTTAGTCGGGACAAGGACCGGGGAGCTGTTTTTT

D: TRBD1
J: TRBJ1-4
V: TRBV9
size: -
CDR3: CASSVGQGASMQKLFF
DNA: TGTGCCAGCAGCGTAGGGCAGGGGGCTTCAATGCAAAAACTGTTTTTT

D: -
J: TRBJ1-6
V: TRBV3-1/TRBV3-2
size: -
CDR3: CASSGESPIIHHNSPLHF
DNA: TGTGCCAGCAGCGGGGAGTCTCCCATCATACATCATAATTCACCCCTCCACTTT

D: TRBD2
J: TRBJ2-1
V: TRBV27
size: -
CDR3: CASSFPGGRIYNEQFF
DNA: TGTGCCAGCAGTTTCCCTGGCGGGAGAATATACAATGAGCAGTTCTTC

D: -
J: TRBJ1-2
V: TRBV28
size: -
CDR3: CASYPSANYGYTF
DNA: TGTGCCAGCTACCCCTCAGCTAACTATGGCTACACCTTC

D: -
J: TRBJ2-1
V: TRBV5-1
size: -
CDR3: CASSRLPNEQFF
DNA: TGCGCCAGCAGCAGACTCCCCAATGAGCAGTTCTTC

D: -
J: TRBJ1-5
V: TRBV19
size: -
CDR3: CASSLTRGGGQPQHF
DNA: TGTGCCAGTAGCCTCACCAGGGGAGGGGGTCAGCCCCAGCATTTT

D: TRBD2
J: TRBJ2-7
V: TRBV4-2
size: -
CDR3: CASSQDLSGRYEQYF
DNA: TGTGCCAGCAGCCAAGACTTGAGCGGGAGGTACGAGCAGTACTTC

D: -
J: TRBJ1-5
V: TRBV5-8
size: -
CDR3: CASSLGQLRSNQPQHF
DNA: TGTGCCAGCAGCTTAGGACAGCTGCGGAGCAATCAGCCCCAGCATTTT

D: -
J: TRBJ2-2
V: TRBV28
size: -
CDR3: CASRRQASTGELFF
DNA: TGTGCCAGCAGAAGACAGGCGAGCACCGGGGAGCTGTTTTTT

D: -
J: TRBJ2-7
V: TRBV3-1/TRBV3-2
size: -
CDR3: CASSQDPSQTVSYEQYF
DNA: TGTGCCAGCAGCCAAGATCCCTCACAAACCGTCTCCTACGAGCAGTACTTC

D: -
J: TRBJ2-3
V: TRBV5-1
size: -
CDR3: CASSPQDTSTDTQYF
DNA: TGCGCCAGCAGCCCCCAGGACACTAGCACAGATACGCAGTATTTT

D: TRBD1
J: TRBJ1-4
V: TRBV5-5
size: -
CDR3: CASSYQGATNEKLFF
DNA: TGTGCCAGCAGCTACCAGGGGGCAACTAATGAAAAACTGTTTTTT

D: TRBD1
J: TRBJ1-5
V: TRBV7-2
size: -
CDR3: CASSLDGQGHQPQHF
DNA: TGTGCCAGCAGCTTAGACGGACAGGGACATCAGCCCCAGCATTTT

D: TRBD2
J: TRBJ2-3
V: TRBV20-1
size: -
CDR3: CSASGLAGDSTDTQYF
DNA: TGCAGTGCTAGTGGGCTAGCGGGAGATAGCACAGATACGCAGTATTTT

D: TRBD1
J: TRBJ2-6
V: TRBV19
size: -
CDR3: CASRIGTVGISGANVLTF
DNA: TGTGCCAGTAGGATAGGGACAGTTGGAATCTCTGGGGCCAACGTCCTGACTTTC

D: -
J: TRBJ2-1
V: TRBV24-1
size: few
CDR3: CATSGSSNEQFF
DNA: TGTGCCACCAGTGGGAGTTCCAATGAGCAGTTCTTC

D: -
J: TRBJ2-2
V: TRBV28
size: -
CDR3: CASSIEGTNTGELFF
DNA: TGTGCCAGCAGTATAGAGGGCACGAACACCGGGGAGCTGTTTTTT

D: -
J: TRBJ1-2
V: TRBV3-1/TRBV3-2
size: -
CDR3: CASSTDPRGGYTF
DNA: TGTGCCAGCAGCACCGACCCCAGGGGCGGCTACACCTTC

D: TRBD2
J: TRBJ2-1
V: TRBV28
size: -
CDR3: CASRLPGTSGRAANEQFF
DNA: TGTGCCAGCAGGCTACCCGGGACTAGCGGGAGGGCCGCAAATGAGCAGTTCTTC

D: -
J: TRBJ2-1
V: TRBV4-1
size: -
CDR3: CASSQDRKTGEQFF
DNA: TGCGCCAGCAGCCAAGATCGGAAAACAGGGGAGCAGTTCTTC

D: -
J: TRBJ2-5
V: TRBV20-1
size: -
CDR3: CSAGARETQYF
DNA: TGCAGTGCTGGGGCTAGGGAGACCCAGTACTTC

D: TRBD2
J: TRBJ2-7
V: TRBV18
size: once
CDR3: CASSPLAGEFMGEQYF
DNA: TGTGCCAGCTCACCACTAGCGGGAGAATTTATGGGCGAGCAGTACTTC

D: -
J: TRBJ2-3
V: TRBV5-1
size: once
CDR3: CASRSIVTPGDTQYF
DNA: TGCGCCAGCAGGTCAATAGTCACGCCGGGAGATACGCAGTATTTT

D: TRBD1
J: TRBJ2-7
V: TRBV27
size: -
CDR3: CASSDGQGLYEQYF
DNA: TGTGCCAGCAGTGACGGACAGGGCCTTTACGAGCAGTACTTC

D: -
J: TRBJ1-1
V: TRBV5-4
size: -
CDR3: CASSFQTLPIGEAFF
DNA: TGTGCCAGCAGCTTTCAGACATTACCGATAGGTGAAGCTTTCTTT

D: TRBD1
J: TRBJ1-5
V: TRBV3-1/TRBV3-2
size: -
CDR3: CASSRDRVQPQHF
DNA: TGTGCCAGCAGCCGAGACAGGGTGCAGCCCCAGCATTTT

D: -
J: TRBJ2-7
V: TRBV11-2
size: -
CDR3: CASSLGRAYEQYF
DNA: TGTGCCAGCAGCTTAGGGAGAGCATACGAGCAGTACTTC

D: -
J: TRBJ1-1
V: TRBV6-2/TRBV6-3
size: -
CDR3: CASSPRTALNTEAFF
DNA: TGTGCCAGCAGCCCCCGGACAGCACTGAACACTGAAGCTTTCTTT

D: TRBD2
J: TRBJ2-7
V: TRBV18
size: -
CDR3: CASSPNGGGGYEQYF
DNA: TGTGCCAGCTCACCCAACGGGGGGGGAGGCTACGAGCAGTACTTC